These 24 T cell receptor beta chains were all obtained from the same sample, sequenced in a study of OX40 agonist ivuxolimab in advanced cancers. Data came from immunoSEQ multiplex PCR; TCRdb stores just in-frame clones and leaves some out. This table has approximately 89,000 clones, approximately 88% appearing once. The sample was CD4+ or CD8+ T cells sorted from blood, taken in a trial of the OX40 agonist ivuxolimab. The source is an adult with an advanced solid tumor such as melanoma, head and neck, liver or kidney cancer.

The V gene is TRBV5-6, the J gene TRBJ2-7; 7 nucleotides match TRBD1. The V gene end was trimmed by 3 bases and the J gene end by 1 base; junction bases not matched to a gene: 4. Germline V gene data show CDR1 as SGHDT and CDR2 as YYEEEE. This CDR3 spans 14 amino acids. The CDR3 region is CASSSRTGSYEQYF. CDR3 sequence (DNA): TGTGCCAGCAGCTCCCGGACAGGATCCTACGAGCAGTACTTC.

The chain recombines TRBV7-9 with TRBJ2-3, with D perhaps TRBD1 (6 bases). The CDR3 runs 16 residues. Deletions cut 5 bases from V and 5 bases from J, with 20 bases between. Germline values: CDR1 SEHNR, CDR2 FQNEAQ (reference sequence). CDR3 in DNA: TGTGCCAGCAGCCCCGGTTTGGGGGCGCAGAGAGATACGCAGTATTTT. Protein sequence: CASSPGLGAQRDTQYF.

The chain is built from TRBV2 and TRBJ2-3, with 8 bases fitting TRBD1. The CDR3 is 14 amino acids. V was clipped by 5 bases and J by 2 bases; unmatched bases: 3. CDR1 SNHLY and CDR2 FYNNEI come from the germline V gene. In DNA, the CDR3 is TGTGCCAGCAGTAACAGGGGGATCACAGATACGCAGTATTTT. This translates into CASSNRGITDTQYF.

The CDR3 sequence is CASSRRQNTEAFF. Written as DNA, the CDR3 is TGTGCCAGCAGTCGACGGCAGAACACTGAAGCTTTCTTT. The rearrangement links TRBV11-2 to TRBJ1-1; D is ambiguous. The CDR3 is 13 residues long. V lost 6 bases, J lost 1 base, and 9 bases lay in between. Germline-derived CDR1 and CDR2 are SGHAT and FQNNGV.

The V and J genes are TRBV14 and TRBJ2-7, with D perhaps matching TRBD1 (5 bases). V gave up 4 bases and J gave up 6 bases, with 10 bases separating them. Germline CDR1 SGHDN, CDR2 FVKESK. The CDR3 contains 12 residues. The CDR3 region is CASSPKGFEQYF. The CDR3 nucleotides read TGTGCCAGCAGCCCCAAGGGGTTCGAGCAGTACTTC.

This rearrangement joins TRBV18 to TRBJ2-3, with TRBD2 as a possible D gene (5 bases). The ends were cut back, 2 bases at V and 0 bases at J, with 9 bases in the middle. The CDR3 is 15 residues long. Per the germline V gene, CDR1 is KGHSH and CDR2 is LQKENI. The CDR3 here is CASSPSGTSTDTQYF. The DNA of the CDR3 is TGTGCCAGCTCACCAAGCGGCACGAGCACAGATACGCAGTATTTT.

V gene TRBV7-2 combines with J gene TRBJ1-1; D might be TRBD1 (5 bases). The V gene's germline CDR1 is SGHTA and CDR2 FQGNSA. With 2 bases removed from V and 1 base from J, the gap between germline ends came to 8 bases. The CDR3 runs 14 residues. The CDR3 DNA reads TGTGCCAGCAGCTTATCTGGACAGAACACTGAAGCTTTCTTT. It is translated as CASSLSGQNTEAFF. The full variable domain, in which reference TRBV7-2 and TRBJ1-1 provide the parts outside the CDR3, is GAGVSQSPSNKVTEKGKDVELRCDPISGHTALYWYRQSLGQGLEFLIYFQGNSAPDKSGLPSDRFSAERTGGSVSTLTIQRTQQEDSAVYLCASSLSGQNTEAFFGQGTRLTVV.

The J gene is TRBJ1-1, the V gene TRBV7-3; D remains unclear. In germline, CDR1 is SGHTA, CDR2 FQGTGA. Trimming took 5 bases from V and 3 from J, leaving 13 bases between them. The CDR3 loop spans 14 amino acids. The CDR3 reads CASSPRGGHTEAFF. CDR3 nucleotides: TGTGCCAGCAGCCCCCGGGGAGGGCACACTGAAGCTTTCTTT.

V is TRBV11-3 and J is TRBJ2-2; TRBD2 is a possible D gene (6 bases). CDR3 length: 15 residues. Germline loops: CDR1 SGHNT, CDR2 YENEEA. V was pared by 5 bases and J by 8 bases, with 18 bases between. CDR3 nucleotides: TGTGCCAGCAGCCCGGGGACTGGGGGGACTGGGGAGCTGTTTTTT. Translation: CASSPGTGGTGELFF.

This chain joins TRBV10-3 and TRBJ1-5; D perhaps matches TRBD1 (5 bases). The germline V gene encodes CDR1 ENHRY and CDR2 SYGVKD. V was clipped by 2 bases and J by 6 bases, with 8 bases between them. This CDR3 contains 13 residues. The CDR3 bases are TGTGCCATCAGTGAGCCGGGGGGTCAGCCCCAGCATTTT. Translated, it gives CAISEPGGQPQHF.

The chain carries TRBV6-5 and TRBJ1-1; D might be TRBD1 (5 bases). The CDR3 spans 13 residues. CDR1 and CDR2 (germline): MNHEY, SVGAGI. V dropped 7 bases and J dropped 3 bases, with 12 bases sitting between them. The CDR3 spells CASTTDSYTEAFF. The DNA of the CDR3 is TGTGCCAGCACCACCGACAGTTACACTGAAGCTTTCTTT.

This clone was counted only a few times. In DNA, the CDR3 is TGTGCCAGCAGCCAAGATAGGGGACAACATTACACCTTC. Residues: CASSQDRGQHYTF. The gene calls are TRBV4-2 and TRBJ1-2; tentatively, D is TRBD1 (6 bases). Trimming removed 0 bases from V and 11 bases from J, with 13 bases in between. This CDR3 is built from 13 residues. CDR1 LGHNA and CDR2 YNFKEQ come from the germline V gene.

The gene calls are TRBV7-2 and TRBJ1-5, with D unclear. V was cut by 2 bases and J by 8 bases, with 10 bases left in between. CDR1 and CDR2 (germline): SGHTA, FQGNSA. The CDR3 is 13 residues long. The CDR3 region is CASSLTAVEPQHF. The DNA of the CDR3 is TGTGCCAGCAGCTTAACAGCGGTGGAGCCCCAGCATTTT.

The CDR3 region is CASRVSGQFQETQYF. The CDR3 bases are TGCGCCAGCAGAGTATCGGGACAGTTCCAAGAGACCCAGTACTTC. The chain joins TRBV5-1 to TRBJ2-5, with TRBD1 matching 7 bases. Unmatched junction bases numbered 8, after V lost 5 bases and J lost 1 base. Per germline, CDR1 SGHRS and CDR2 YFSETQ. The CDR3 runs to 15 residues.

V and J are TRBV7-2 and TRBJ2-1; TRBD1 might be the D (6 bases). The germline V gene has CDR1 SGHTA and CDR2 FQGNSA. The CDR3 extends over 14 amino acids. Trimming left V 3 bases short and J 4 bases short, with 10 bases between. Here the CDR3 reads CASSLGGQYNEQFF. CDR3 coding DNA: TGTGCCAGCAGCTTGGGTGGACAGTACAATGAGCAGTTCTTC.

The chain is built from TRBV10-3 and TRBJ1-1; D perhaps matches TRBD1 (6 bases). The CDR3 covers 15 residues. Deletions cut 4 bases from V and 1 base from J, with 13 bases between. Germline CDR1 ENHRY, CDR2 SYGVKD. CDR3 loop: CAISGGGPPNTEAFF. The DNA of the CDR3 is TGTGCCATCAGTGGAGGGGGACCGCCGAACACTGAAGCTTTCTTT.

The J gene is TRBJ2-1, the V gene TRBV5-1; D is perhaps TRBD2 (6 bases). With 5 bases removed from V and 0 bases from J, the gap between germline ends came to 15 bases. Germline-derived CDR1 and CDR2 are SGHRS and YFSETQ. There are 16 residues in the CDR3. DNA for the CDR3: TGCGCCAGCAGTCCTGGGGGGACCAGCTCCTACAATGAGCAGTTCTTC. This translates into CASSPGGTSSYNEQFF.

The V gene is TRBV2, the J gene TRBJ1-5; D not certain. Per the germline V gene, CDR1 is SNHLY and CDR2 is FYNNEI. The V end lost 4 bases, the J end lost 2 bases, and 9 bases lay between the germline ends. The CDR3 length is 14 residues. The CDR3 sequence is CASSVAAGNQPQHF. The CDR3 region has the DNA TGTGCCAGCAGTGTGGCGGCAGGCAATCAGCCCCAGCATTTT.

The CDR3 spells CASSSGASSYNEQFF. Written as DNA, the CDR3 is TGTGCCAGCAGCTCAGGAGCGAGCTCCTACAATGAGCAGTTCTTC. The chain joins TRBV7-3 to TRBJ2-1; D remains ambiguous. The CDR3 extends over 15 amino acids. V dropped 4 bases and J dropped 0 bases, with 10 bases sitting between them. Germline CDR1 SGHTA, CDR2 FQGTGA.

With respect to this clone: Other DNA sequences in the same sample also yield this CDR3. The chain uses TRBV2 and TRBJ2-3; the match to TRBD2 covers 7 bases. The J segment lost 2 bases and the V segment lost 3 bases, leaving 8 bases of the junction unmatched. The CDR3 sequence is 16 residues long. The germline V gene has CDR1 SNHLY and CDR2 FYNNEI. Here the CDR3 reads CASSDEVGGITDTQYF. The CDR3 DNA reads as TGTGCCAGCAGTGATGAGGTCGGGGGGATCACAGATACGCAGTATTTT. Using reference TRBV2 and TRBJ2-3 for the parts outside the CDR3, the full variable domain is EPEVTQTPSHQVTQMGQEVILRCVPISNHLYFYWYRQILGQKVEFLVSFYNNEISEKSEIFDDQFSVERPDGSNFTLKIRSTKLEDSAMYFCASSDEVGGITDTQYFGPGTRLTVL.

This chain links TRBV29-1 with TRBJ2-2; no definite D call. Germline assignment: CDR1 SQVTM and CDR2 ANQGSEA. The V end lost 4 bases, the J end lost 2 bases, and 11 bases lay between the germline ends. This CDR3 contains 14 residues. This CDR3 reads CSVVRDANTGELFF. The CDR3, as DNA: TGCAGCGTTGTGAGAGACGCTAACACCGGGGAGCTGTTTTTT.

This chain connects TRBV5-5 to TRBJ1-2; the D is unclear. The CDR3 is 16 residues long. V was trimmed by 2 bases and J by 3 bases, leaving 17 bases between them. CDR1 is SGHKS and CDR2 is YYEKEE in the germline V gene (reference sequence). The CDR3 loop is CASSFAPGGVDYGYTF. The DNA for the CDR3 is TGTGCCAGCAGCTTTGCCCCGGGCGGCGTTGACTATGGCTACACCTTC.

The V gene is TRBV6-1, the J gene TRBJ1-2; 7 bases agree with TRBD1. With V trimmed by 1 base and J by 7 bases, 9 bases remained unmatched. The CDR3 consists of 15 residues. Germline CDR1 MNHNS, CDR2 SASEGT. This chain's CDR3 is CASSEVGDRGSGYTF. In DNA, the CDR3 is TGTGCCAGCAGTGAAGTTGGGGACAGAGGCTCTGGCTACACCTTC.

This chain links TRBV27 with TRBJ2-5; the match to TRBD1 covers 9 bases. CDR3 length: 14 residues. Germline CDR1 MNHEY, CDR2 SMNVEV (reference sequence). The V gene end was trimmed by 6 bases and the J gene end by 2 bases; junction bases not matched to a gene: 4. The CDR3 DNA reads as TGTGCCAGCAGGGGACAGGGATCTCAAGAGACCCAGTACTTC. This encodes CASRGQGSQETQYF.